The clone carrying this TCR beta chain appeared a single time. This may be a read error: a much more frequent sequence differs by one nucleotide. The data were obtained in a study of immune heterogeneity within non-small cell lung tumors. Multiplex PCR amplified TCR beta CDR3 with 32 V and 13 J primers. TCRdb re-analysed the multiplex PCR reads in MiXCR, keeping a single row per CDR3 protein. This table has fewer than 7,500 distinct CDR3 sequences, 20% to 25% appearing once. V was clipped by 0 bases and J by 5 bases, with 6 bases between them. The germline CDR1 and CDR2 sequences are MNHEY and SMNVEV (reference sequence). This CDR3 region has 13 residues. Bulk tumor genomic DNA was the template, and each sample received around 0.55 ug. The authors collected several far-apart biopsies from each primary tumor during surgery. Curative surgery was performed on patients who had untreated, newly diagnosed non-small cell lung cancer.

The sequence was collected from a man aged 60 to 75 with non-small cell lung cancer. J is TRBJ2-3 and V is TRBV27; D call uncertain. The sequenced sample consisted of lung tumor tissue. This CDR3 is CASSLSFLDTQYF. CDR3 DNA: TGTGCCAGCAGTTTATCTTTTTTAGATACGCAGTATTTT.